This T cell receptor (beta chain) was captured by sequencing in a study of shared clonotypes between healthy human individuals. Overall study context: Participating donors consisted of a couple of women and a few men aged 18 to 49.

Of note for this clone: Its antigen is not known.

Clones were read by immunoSEQ multiplex PCR, and TCRdb kept only the in-frame ones, dropping some. The sample lists 1,500,000 or so clones; more than 95% were seen once. Donors included only healthy HIV-negative adults lacking recent acute infections or vaccinations. The ends lost 0 bases at V and 8 bases at J; junction bases unmatched: 2. The length of the CDR3 is 14 residues. Germline-derived CDR1 and CDR2 are SEHNR and FQNEAQ (reference sequence). Study observations and caveats: Compared with clonotypes that all four donors shared, non-shared clonotypes had lower generation probabilities.

The chain uses TRBV7-9 and TRBJ2-1; 9 positions agree with TRBD2. The clonotype originates from a man aged 25-45 years in good health. The sequenced sample was naive CD4+ T cells sorted from blood. Subset of the sample: CD45RA+ positively selected. The CDR3 bases are TGTGCCAGCAGCTTAGCAGTAGCGGGAGATGAGCAGTTCTTC. Its protein is CASSLAVAGDEQFF. Full variable domain (remainder filled in from reference TRBV7-9 and TRBJ2-1): DTGVSQNPRHKITKRGQNVTFRCDPISEHNRLYWYRQTLGQGPEFLTYFQNEAQLEKSRLLSDRFSAERPKGSFSTLEIQRTEQGDSAMYLCASSLAVAGDEQFFGPGTRLTVL.